This T cell receptor beta chain was recovered during a study of chemoradiotherapy in HPV16-positive cancers. The repertoire was sequenced with immunoSEQ multiplex PCR; TCRdb's copy has only in-frame clones and lacks some. Among about 970 clones, 80% to 90% were seen once, and the ten largest hold roughly 6.6%. V lost 5 bases to trimming and J lost 7 bases, with 21 bases between them. The germline V gene encodes CDR1 SGHVS and CDR2 FQNEAQ. The CDR3 consists of 16 residues. The V and J genes are TRBV7-8 and TRBJ2-1; a possible D gene is TRBD1 (6 bases). Sequences were derived from tumor tissue, sampled from a patient who underwent chemoradiotherapy. The clonotype was recovered from a human donor with HPV-associated anogenital cancer. The DNA for the CDR3 is TGTGCCAGCAGCCCCCCTACAGGGCCGGCCACGAATGAGCAGTTCTTC. As protein: CASSPPTGPATNEQFF.